This TCR beta chain comes out of a study of blood T cell repertoires in COVID-19. As for the study in general: The samples span acute and convalescent COVID-19 from the United States, Italy and Spain.

Per the study methods: Amplification of reference gene primers provided the estimated nucleated cell counts. TCRdb's copy holds only in-frame clones and misses some; the assay was immunoSEQ multiplex PCR. Clone size and V and J calls were adopted from that table, with D and trimming inferred from the DNA. In the table there are some 140,000 clones, roughly 72% of which are singletons. The V gene lost 1 base and the J gene lost 1 base, with 14 bases spanning the gap. CDR1 LGHDT and CDR2 YNNKEL come from the germline V gene (reference sequence). This CDR3 is 16 amino acids long. The chain carries TRBV3-1 (or the pseudogene TRBV3-2) and TRBJ2-7, with D maybe TRBD2 (5 bases). The sequence derives from a human donor in a cohort sampled during active COVID-19. The material sequenced was peripheral blood. The CDR3, as DNA: TGTGCCAGCAGCCAAGGGGTGGTTCCGGGATCCTACGAGCAGTACTTC. Encoded protein: CASSQGVVPGSYEQYF.